This T cell receptor (beta chain) was captured in a study of blood T cell repertoires in COVID-19. Assay used: immunoSEQ multiplex PCR; TCRdb lists only in-frame clones, some missing. The table records more than 80,000 clones, over 80% of them present only once. Sequenced sample: peripheral blood. This TCR derives from a man older than 75 with acute or convalescent COVID-19.

The CDR3 nucleotides read TGTGCCAGCAGCTTAAATTCCCACTACGAGCAGTACTTC. It encodes CASSLNSHYEQYF. The genes are TRBV11-2 and TRBJ2-7; D unresolved. V was pared by 2 bases and J by 3 bases, with 8 bases between. The CDR3 sequence is 13 residues long. Germline V gene sequence: CDR1 SGHAT, CDR2 FQNNGV.